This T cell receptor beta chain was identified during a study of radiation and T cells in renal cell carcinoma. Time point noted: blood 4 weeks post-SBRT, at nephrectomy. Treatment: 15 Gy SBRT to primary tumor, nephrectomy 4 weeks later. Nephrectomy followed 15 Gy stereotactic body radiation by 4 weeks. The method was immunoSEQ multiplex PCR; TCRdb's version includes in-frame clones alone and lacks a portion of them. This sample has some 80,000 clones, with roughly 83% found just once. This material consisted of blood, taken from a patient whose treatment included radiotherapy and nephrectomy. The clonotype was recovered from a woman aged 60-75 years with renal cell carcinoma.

The CDR3 sequence is CASRDEALQYF. In nucleotides, the CDR3 is TGTGCCAGCAGGGACGAGGCTTTGCAGTACTTC. The chain carries TRBV6-6 and TRBJ2-7; D is uncertain. V lost 6 bases, J lost 9 bases, and 12 bases lay in between. The CDR3 consists of 11 residues. Germline V gives CDR1 MNHNY, CDR2 SVGAGI (reference sequence).